This T cell receptor beta chain originates from a study of identical twins. The study's findings and limits: Zero-insertion analyses were open to partial confounding by invariant MAIT and iNKT cells.

As regards this clonotype: What it recognizes is unknown.

V gave up 1 base and J gave up 4 bases; unmatched junction bases: 4. Germline V CDR1 and CDR2: DFQATT, SNEGSKA (reference sequence). The CDR3 runs 14 residues. Each CDR3 protein is one row after TCRdb ran MiXCR on the 5' RACE reads. The sample records about 460,000 distinct CDR3 sequences, approximately 14% being singletons. The data also belong to a second study, concerning yellow fever vaccine responses in identical twins.

This chain links TRBV20-1 with TRBJ2-1, with TRBD2 matching 7 bases. The receptor comes from a woman between 18 and 30 years old in good health. The sample was CD4+ T cells sorted from blood. The chain's CDR3 is CSARGASGYNEQFF. The CDR3 nucleotides are TGCAGTGCTAGAGGGGCTAGCGGATACAATGAGCAGTTCTTC.